This T cell receptor (beta chain) derives from a study of cytomegalovirus exposure and HLA in healthy donors. The primer mix had 60 Vbeta and 13 Jbeta primers. Produced via immunoSEQ multiplex PCR; TCRdb's table is partial and in-frame only. Here the sample spans just over 150,000 clones, 84% being singletons. As concerns this clone: Its antigen is not identified.

In germline, CDR1 is SGHTA, CDR2 FQGTGA. The CDR3 sequence is 13 residues long. V was clipped by 5 bases and J by 6 bases; unmatched bases: 6. Study-wide results and limits: Most TCR sequences were seen very rarely across donors, but some public TCRs occurred in many.

This receptor was taken from a man aged 18 to 29 in good health and CMV-seronegative. Sequencing input: PBMCs. The chain employs TRBV7-3 and TRBJ2-7, with TRBD1 matching 8 bases. CDR3 residues: CASSATGVGEQYF. CDR3 DNA: TGTGCCAGCAGCGCGACAGGGGTCGGCGAGCAGTACTTC.